This T cell receptor beta chain was identified during a study of shared clonotypes between healthy human individuals (dated by TCRdb to 2020 to 2022). At the level of the whole study: The cohort included three men and a couple of women between 18 and 49 years of age. Between about 0.8 and 8.9 billion PBMCs per donor were obtained by leukapheresis. To estimate repertoire size and how much clonotype sharing occurs between individuals, the study deeply sequenced the blood TCR repertoires of 4 to 6 healthy adults. Different laboratories and diverse techniques were used to prepare libraries and sequence TCR repertoires, to increase sequencing depth and limit assay-specific biases. Broader findings and caveats from the paper: Sampling was restricted to blood, and TCR repertoires in tissue are likely to differ from TCR repertoires in blood. Based on pairwise subsampling, the degree of clonotype sharing among donors was expected to be affected by sequencing depth. The small number of donors limited the genetic and exposure-history diversity represented.

Using the deep immunoSEQ assay, TCR CDR3 regions were amplified from genomic DNA by multiplex PCR. For each cell subset, the extracted genomic DNA was distributed evenly across all wells of several immunoSEQ 96-well plates, and each plate served as one replicate. Each replicate PCR for unsorted PBMC received roughly 300 ng genomic DNA, equal to 25,000 to 30,000 T cell genomes. Genomic DNA from unsorted PBMC was sequenced over ten immunoSEQ deep assay plates. The purified libraries were quantified using a Qubit 3.0 fluorometer, sized with a Bioanalyzer 2100, and then quantified again using the KAPA Library Quantification kit. Every immunoSEQ 96-well plate was sequenced on a dedicated single-read 150-cycle Illumina NextSeq 550 flow cell. The published analysis was carried out like this. Because the immunoSEQ output held only junctional sequences and lacked quality scores, the filtering could not match the filtering applied to full-length reads. Sequences were annotated with PyIR, a Python wrapper for IgBLAST v1.9, and V/J genes and CDR3 were assigned using IMGT germline references. Reads with weak V/J assignments (E-value above 1e-6), missing CDR3, stop codons, out-of-frame junctions, or ambiguous translated residues were removed. V3J clonotypes were defined as sequences sharing the same inferred V gene, J gene, and CDR3 amino acid sequence. The percentage overlap between two repertoires was calculated by dividing the number of shared unique clonotypes by the size of the smaller repertoire. Richness of each repertoire was evaluated using RTK rarefaction, the Chao1 estimator, and Recon v2.1 estimates of unobserved clonotypes. TCRdb took over this immuneACCESS table, retaining in-frame rearrangements with V and J assigned. Such tables are incomplete; in checked studies, under half of the missing clones stem from an unresolved V gene, and the remainder is unexplained. From that table come the V and J calls and clone size; the DNA was used to work out D and trimming. A total of 450,000 to 500,000 clones appear in this sample, approximately 80% of them only once. The top ten clones comprise 10% to 15% of the sample.

This clone was observed once. It lacks a known antigen. Base qualities are not at hand, and no much larger clone is one base apart. CDR1 and CDR2 were assigned from the germline V gene as SGHTA and FQGNSA. V lost 1 base and J lost 5 bases; the stretch between them is 8 bases long. The CDR3 holds 13 amino acids from the cysteine to the phenylalanine. Only the CDR3 DNA is retained, 39 bases long and in frame from the first base. Donors were healthy HIV-negative adults with no recently reported acute infections or vaccinations. Every donor was a Caucasian adult residing in Nashville, Tennessee, USA. For unsorted samples, 85 million to 100 million PBMCs were counted, and genomic DNA was extracted using the QIAamp DNA Blood Mini kit. Blood was obtained by leukapheresis, after which PBMCs were separated by Ficoll-Histopaque density gradient centrifugation and cryopreserved in liquid nitrogen vapor phase.

The sample comprised PBMCs. This receptor chain uses TRBV7-2 and TRBJ2-5; no confident D gene assignment can be made. The source of this sequence is a middle-aged woman in good health. Some clones in this sample may be carry-over from other donors' samples. CDR3 sequence: CASSLGVRETQYF. In nucleotide form, the sequence is TGTGCCAGCAGCTTAGGAGTTCGGGAGACCCAGTACTTC.